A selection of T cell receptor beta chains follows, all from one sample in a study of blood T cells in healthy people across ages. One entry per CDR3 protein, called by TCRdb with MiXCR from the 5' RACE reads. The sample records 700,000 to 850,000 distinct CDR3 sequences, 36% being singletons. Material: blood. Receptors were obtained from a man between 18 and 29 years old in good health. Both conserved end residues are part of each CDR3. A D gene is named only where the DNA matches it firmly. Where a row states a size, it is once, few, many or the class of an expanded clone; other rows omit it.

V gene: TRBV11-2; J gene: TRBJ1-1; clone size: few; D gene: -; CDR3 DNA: TGTGCCAGCAGCTCCCCTTTAACTGAAGCTTTCTTT; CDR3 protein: CASSSPLTEAFF
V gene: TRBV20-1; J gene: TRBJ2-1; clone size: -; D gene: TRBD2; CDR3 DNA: TGCAGTGCCATCTCTGGGGCTAGCGGGAGAAAGGATGAGCAGTTCTTC; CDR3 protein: CSAISGASGRKDEQFF
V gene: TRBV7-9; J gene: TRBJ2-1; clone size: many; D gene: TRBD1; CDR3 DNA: TGTGCCAGCAGCTTAGCCGGGACAGGGCTTGAGCAGTTCTTC; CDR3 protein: CASSLAGTGLEQFF
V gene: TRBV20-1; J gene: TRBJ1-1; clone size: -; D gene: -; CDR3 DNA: TGCAGTGCTAGAGACAGGATGAACACTGAACCTTTCTTT; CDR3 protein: CSARDRMNTEPFF
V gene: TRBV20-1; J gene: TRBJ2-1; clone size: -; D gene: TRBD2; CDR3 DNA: TGCAGTGCTAGAGTCGGGGGGGCCGGAACCTACAATGAGCAGTTCTTC; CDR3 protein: CSARVGGAGTYNEQFF
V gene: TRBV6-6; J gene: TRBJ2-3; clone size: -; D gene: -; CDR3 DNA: TGTGCCAGCAGGGCACCACCAGATACGCAGTATTTT; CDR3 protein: CASRAPPDTQYF
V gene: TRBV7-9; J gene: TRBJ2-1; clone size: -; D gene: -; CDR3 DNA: TGTGCCAGCAGCGTAGTACCGGCAGATGAGCAGTTCTTC; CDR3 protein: CASSVVPADEQFF
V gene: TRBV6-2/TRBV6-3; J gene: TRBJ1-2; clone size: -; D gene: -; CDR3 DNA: TGTGCCAGCAGAGGGGTAAAGGGCGGACTAGTCTTCGATGGCTACACCTTC; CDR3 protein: CASRGVKGGLVFDGYTF
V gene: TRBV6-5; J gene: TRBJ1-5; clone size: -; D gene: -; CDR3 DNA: TGTGCCAGCAGTTCGGGACGGAACAATCAGCCCCAGCATTTT; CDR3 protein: CASSSGRNNQPQHF
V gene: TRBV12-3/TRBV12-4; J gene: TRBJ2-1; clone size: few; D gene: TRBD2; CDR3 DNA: TGTGCCAGCAGTCCTAGTAGCGGGGGGCGGTACAATGAGCAGTTCTTC; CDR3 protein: CASSPSSGGRYNEQFF
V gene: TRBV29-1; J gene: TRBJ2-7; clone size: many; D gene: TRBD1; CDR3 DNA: TGCAGCGTTCCGGGACAGGGTACGAGCTCCTACGAGCAGTACTTC; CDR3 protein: CSVPGQGTSSYEQYF
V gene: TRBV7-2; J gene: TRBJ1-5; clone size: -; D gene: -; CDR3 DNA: TGTGCCCGCAGCTTAGAAGGGATTGGCAATCAGCCCCAGCATTTT; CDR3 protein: CARSLEGIGNQPQHF
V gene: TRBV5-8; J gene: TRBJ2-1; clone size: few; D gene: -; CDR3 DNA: TGTGCCAGCAGCTTGGGCAGAGTACGTGAGCAGTTCTTC; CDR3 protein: CASSLGRVREQFF
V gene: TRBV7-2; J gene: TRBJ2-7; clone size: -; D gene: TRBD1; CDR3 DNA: TGTGCCAGCAGCTTCGACAGGGGCGCTCGTCCTGAGCAGTACTTC; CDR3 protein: CASSFDRGARPEQYF
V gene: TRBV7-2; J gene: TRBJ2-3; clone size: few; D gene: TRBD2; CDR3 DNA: TGTGCCAGCAGCCATGCTAGCGGGGGATCAGATACGCAGTATTTT; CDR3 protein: CASSHASGGSDTQYF
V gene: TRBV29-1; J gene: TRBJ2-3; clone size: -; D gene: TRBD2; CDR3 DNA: TGCAGCGTTGAGGGCCGACTAGCGCTCGCAGATACGCAGTATTTT; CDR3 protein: CSVEGRLALADTQYF
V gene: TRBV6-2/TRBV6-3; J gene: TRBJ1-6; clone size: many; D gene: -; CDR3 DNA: TGTGCCAGCAGCGACAGGTCACCCCTCCACTTT; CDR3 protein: CASSDRSPLHF
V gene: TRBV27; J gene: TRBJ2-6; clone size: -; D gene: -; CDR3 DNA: TGTGCCAGCAGTCGATCGGGGGGCGCTGGGGCCAACGTCCTGACTTTC; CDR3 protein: CASSRSGGAGANVLTF
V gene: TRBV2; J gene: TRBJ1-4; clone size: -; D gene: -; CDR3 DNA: TGTGCCAGCAGTGGAGATCAGGATGAAAAACTGTTTTTT; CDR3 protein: CASSGDQDEKLFF
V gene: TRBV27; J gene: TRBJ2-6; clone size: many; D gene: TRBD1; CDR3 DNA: TGTGCCAGCAGTTGGGTCAGGGGGAAGTCTGGGGCCAACGTCCTGACTTTC; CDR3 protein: CASSWVRGKSGANVLTF
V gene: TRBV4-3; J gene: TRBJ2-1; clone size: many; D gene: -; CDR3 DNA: TGCGCCAGCAGCCAAAGTACTAGCACAGGGACCTACAATGAGCAGTTCTTC; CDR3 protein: CASSQSTSTGTYNEQFF
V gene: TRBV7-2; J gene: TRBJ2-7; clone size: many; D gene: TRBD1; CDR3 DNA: TGTGCCAGCAGTTTAGACAGGGTGAGCTCCTACGAGCAGTACTTC; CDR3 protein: CASSLDRVSSYEQYF
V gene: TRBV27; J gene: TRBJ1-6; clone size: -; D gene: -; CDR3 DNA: TGTGCCAGCAGGTCCACAGGGACCTATAATTCACCCCTCCACTTT; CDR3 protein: CASRSTGTYNSPLHF
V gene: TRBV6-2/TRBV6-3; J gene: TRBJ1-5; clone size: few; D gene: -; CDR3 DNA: TGTGCCAGCAGTTACGGGGGGGCCGCTCAGCCCCAGCATTTT; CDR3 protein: CASSYGGAAQPQHF
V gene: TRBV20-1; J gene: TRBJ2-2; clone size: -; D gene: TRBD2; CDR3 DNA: TGCAGTGCCCGCGGGAGGGCGGCCACCGGGGAGCTGTTTTTT; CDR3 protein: CSARGRAATGELFF
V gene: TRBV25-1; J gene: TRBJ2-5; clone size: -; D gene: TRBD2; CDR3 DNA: TGTGCCAGCAGGGCTAGCGGGGTACAAGAGACCCAGTACTTC; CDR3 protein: CASRASGVQETQYF
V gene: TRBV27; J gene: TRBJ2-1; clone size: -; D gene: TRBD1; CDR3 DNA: TGTGCCAGCAGTTATAAGGGACAGGGGGACTACAATGAGCAGTTCTTC; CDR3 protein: CASSYKGQGDYNEQFF
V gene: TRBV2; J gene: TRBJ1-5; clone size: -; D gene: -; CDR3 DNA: TGTGCCAGCAGTGAAGCCTTGGGAGATAGCAATCAGCCCCAGCATTTT; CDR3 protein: CASSEALGDSNQPQHF
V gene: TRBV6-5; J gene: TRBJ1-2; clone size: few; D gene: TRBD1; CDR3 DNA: TGTGCCAGCCAAGAGACCCACAGGGGCTCTGGCTACACCTTC; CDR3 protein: CASQETHRGSGYTF
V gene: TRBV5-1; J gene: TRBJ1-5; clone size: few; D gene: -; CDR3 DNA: TGCGCCAGCAGCTTGGCGGGGCATAGCAATCAGCCCCAGCATTTT; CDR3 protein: CASSLAGHSNQPQHF
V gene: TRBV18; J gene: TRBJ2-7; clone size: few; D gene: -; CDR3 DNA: TGTGCCAGCTCACCAGGGCGCCCATCCTACGAGCAGTACTTC; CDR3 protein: CASSPGRPSYEQYF
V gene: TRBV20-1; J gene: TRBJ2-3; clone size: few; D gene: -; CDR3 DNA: TGCAGTGCTAGAGATCAAGCCTACACAGATACGCAGTATTTT; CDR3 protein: CSARDQAYTDTQYF
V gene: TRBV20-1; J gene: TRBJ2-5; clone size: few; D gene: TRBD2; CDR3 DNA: TGCAGTGGAGCGGGGGGATGGGAGACCCAGTACTTC; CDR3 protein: CSGAGGWETQYF
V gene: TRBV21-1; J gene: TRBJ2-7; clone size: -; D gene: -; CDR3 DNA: TGTGCCAGCACCCACCCTGCAGGGGGCGACCCCTACGAGCAGTACTTC; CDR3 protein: CASTHPAGGDPYEQYF
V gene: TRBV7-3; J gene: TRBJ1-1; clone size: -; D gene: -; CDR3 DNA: TGTGCCAGCAGCCCCCGAGGGATAGGGAACACTGAAGCTTTCTTT; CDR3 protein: CASSPRGIGNTEAFF
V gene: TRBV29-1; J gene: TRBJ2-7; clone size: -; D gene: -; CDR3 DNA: TGCAGCGTCGAAGATGTCAGCGGACCCTACGAGCAGTACTTC; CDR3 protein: CSVEDVSGPYEQYF
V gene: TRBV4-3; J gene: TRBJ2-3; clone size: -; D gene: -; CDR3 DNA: TGCGCCAGCAGCCAGGACCTCAGGGCAAACCCCACAGATACGCAGTATTTT; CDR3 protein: CASSQDLRANPTDTQYF
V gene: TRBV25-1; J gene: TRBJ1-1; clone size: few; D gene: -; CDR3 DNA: TGTGCCAGCAGTGTCTTGGGGGGCACTGAAGCTTTCTTT; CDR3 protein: CASSVLGGTEAFF
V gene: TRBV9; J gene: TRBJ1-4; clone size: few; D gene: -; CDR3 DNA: TGTGCCAGCAGCGCAATGGGGGATAATGAAAAACTGTTTTTT; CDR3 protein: CASSAMGDNEKLFF
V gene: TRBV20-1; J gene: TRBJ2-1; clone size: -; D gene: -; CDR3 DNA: TGCAGTGCTCCAGGAATGGGGCGGGCATCCTACAATGAGCAGTTCTTC; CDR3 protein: CSAPGMGRASYNEQFF
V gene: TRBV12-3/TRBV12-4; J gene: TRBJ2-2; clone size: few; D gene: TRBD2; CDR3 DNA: TGTGCCAGCAAGCGGGGGGGCGTGTCCGGGGAGCTGTTTTTT; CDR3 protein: CASKRGGVSGELFF
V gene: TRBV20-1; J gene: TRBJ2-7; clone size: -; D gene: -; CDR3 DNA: TGCAGTGCTACCCACGTCGGGGAGCAGTACTTC; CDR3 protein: CSATHVGEQYF
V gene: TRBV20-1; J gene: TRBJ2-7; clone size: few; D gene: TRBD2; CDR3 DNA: TGCAGTGCTAGGCGGGGGGGTACCTACGAGCAGTACTTC; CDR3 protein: CSARRGGTYEQYF
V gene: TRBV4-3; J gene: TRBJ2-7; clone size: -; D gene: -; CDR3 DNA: TGCGCCAGCAGCCAAGGGGGAGTACCCTTCTCCTACAATGAGCAGTACTTC; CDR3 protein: CASSQGGVPFSYNEQYF
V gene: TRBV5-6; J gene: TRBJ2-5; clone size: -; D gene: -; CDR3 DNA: TGTGCCAGCAGCTTTCTGGTTGTTCGAGAGACCCAGTACTTC; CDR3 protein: CASSFLVVRETQYF
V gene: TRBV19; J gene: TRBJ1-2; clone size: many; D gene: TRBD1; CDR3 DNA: TGTGCCAGTAGTATAAGGTCCAGGGGGAACTATGGCTACACCTTC; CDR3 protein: CASSIRSRGNYGYTF
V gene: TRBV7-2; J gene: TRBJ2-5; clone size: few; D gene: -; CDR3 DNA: TGTGCCAGCCAAGATAGGAGCCTTCAAGAGACCCAGTACTTC; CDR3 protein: CASQDRSLQETQYF
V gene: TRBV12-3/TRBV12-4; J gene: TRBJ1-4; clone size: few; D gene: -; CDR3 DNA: TGTGCCAGCAGTCCTACCAAGGGGGTCGGTAATGAAAAACTGTTTTTT; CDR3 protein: CASSPTKGVGNEKLFF
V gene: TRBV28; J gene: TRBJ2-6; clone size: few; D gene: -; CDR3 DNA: TGTGCCAGCAGTTCGACAGGTCGGATAGGAGCCAACGTCCTGACTTTC; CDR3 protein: CASSSTGRIGANVLTF
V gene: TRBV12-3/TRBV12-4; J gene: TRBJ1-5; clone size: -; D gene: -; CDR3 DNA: TGTGCCAGCAGGCGGGGGGGCAAACAGCCCCAGCATTTT; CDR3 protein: CASRRGGKQPQHF
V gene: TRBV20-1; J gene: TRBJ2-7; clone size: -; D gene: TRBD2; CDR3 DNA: TGCAGTGCTGCACTAGCGGGGGGATACAATGAGCAGTACTTC; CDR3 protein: CSAALAGGYNEQYF
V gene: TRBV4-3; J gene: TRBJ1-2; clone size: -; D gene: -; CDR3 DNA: TGCGCCAGCAGCCAAGGTGTCGACAGCGCCTACTATGGCTACACCTTC; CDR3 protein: CASSQGVDSAYYGYTF
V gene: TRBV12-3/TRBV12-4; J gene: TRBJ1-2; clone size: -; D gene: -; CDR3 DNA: TGTGCCAGCAGTCCTGAGGGGGGTGTAGCTAACTATGGCTACACCTTC; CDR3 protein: CASSPEGGVANYGYTF
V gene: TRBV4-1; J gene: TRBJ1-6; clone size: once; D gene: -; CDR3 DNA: TGCGCCAGCAGCCAAGATATGGCCTGGGCTAATTCACCCCTCCACTTT; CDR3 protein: CASSQDMAWANSPLHF
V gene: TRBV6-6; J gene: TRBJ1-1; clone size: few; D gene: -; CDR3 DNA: TGTGCCAGCAGTTCCGGGAAAGACGCTGAAGCTTTCTTT; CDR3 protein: CASSSGKDAEAFF
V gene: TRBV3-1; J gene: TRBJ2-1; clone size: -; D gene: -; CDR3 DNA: TGTGCCAGCAGCCAATGGGGCAGCCAAGAGACCCAGTTCTTC; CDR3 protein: CASSQWGSQETQFF
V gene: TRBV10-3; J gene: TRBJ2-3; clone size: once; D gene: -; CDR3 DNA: TGTGCCATCAGTGACCCGGGCAGCCTATACACAGATACGCAGTATTTT; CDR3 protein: CAISDPGSLYTDTQYF